Below, one T cell receptor beta chain is given with its context. The data belong to a study of blood T cell repertoires in COVID-19. Study overall: The study drew acute and convalescent COVID-19 samples from the United States, Italy and Spain. The cDNA or gDNA used as material had been derived from T cells, B-cell-depleted T cells, or PBMCs.

Original data processing: Estimates of nucleated cell counts were drawn from the amplification of reference gene primers. TCRdb's table, derived via immunoSEQ multiplex PCR, lists solely in-frame clones and lacks some. V and J calls and clone size come straight from that table; D and trimming were deduced from the DNA. The profile shows about 160,000 clones, roughly 88% of them singletons. The CDR3 consists of 14 residues. V was cut by 5 bases and J by 6 bases, with 15 bases left in between. Germline lookup yields CDR1 MNHEY and CDR2 SVGAGI. V gene TRBV6-5 combines with J gene TRBJ2-3; D uncertain. The sequence came from a man younger than 35 with acute or convalescent COVID-19. Material: peripheral blood. The CDR3 here is CASSLSGRGDTQYF. The CDR3 region has the DNA TGTGCCAGCAGTCTCTCTGGAAGAGGTGATACGCAGTATTTT.